Each of the 15 T cell receptor beta chains below was sequenced from the same sample in a study of blood T cell repertoires in COVID-19. The method was immunoSEQ multiplex PCR; TCRdb's version includes in-frame clones alone and lacks a portion of them. The table includes around 130,000 clones, over 70% detected once. Sample: peripheral blood. Receptor source: an elderly man with acute or convalescent COVID-19.

CDR3 bases: TGTGCCAGTAGTATTCTGGAGGCTCAGTATGGCTACACCTTC. This codes for CASSILEAQYGYTF. The chain couples TRBV19 to TRBJ1-2; unclear D gene. The V gene lost 3 bases and the J gene lost 5 bases, with 13 bases spanning the gap. The CDR3 loop spans 14 amino acids. The germline V gene encodes CDR1 LNHDA and CDR2 SQIVND (reference sequence).

The gene calls are TRBV15 and TRBJ2-1, with 7 nucleotides matching TRBD2. Per the germline V gene, CDR1 is LNHNV and CDR2 is YYDKDF (reference sequence). J was trimmed by 7 bases and V by 2 bases; bases with no gene match: 8. The CDR3 contains 15 residues. DNA of the CDR3: TGTGCCACCAGCAGAAAGCGGGGAGGAATTAATGAGCAGTTCTTC. Amino acids: CATSRKRGGINEQFF.

The chain has TRBV7-8 and TRBJ2-5; possible D gene TRBD2, 6 bases. This CDR3 is 15 amino acids long. Germline V gene data show CDR1 as SGHVS and CDR2 as FQNEAQ. Deletions cut 5 bases from V and 2 bases from J, with 15 bases between. CDR3 DNA: TGTGCCAGCAGCCAGGAGGGGACGATTCAAGAGACCCAGTACTTC. Translation: CASSQEGTIQETQYF.

This clone was seen just once. The chain is built from TRBV6-6 and TRBJ1-5; 8 nucleotides line up with TRBD1. V was pared by 4 bases and J by 10 bases, with 12 bases of the junction left unmatched. CDR3 length: 15 residues. Germline values: CDR1 MNHNY, CDR2 SVGAGI (reference sequence). In DNA form, the CDR3 reads TGTGCCAGCAGTTCGGACAGGGATAGTTATATCCCCCAGCATTTT. This gives the protein CASSSDRDSYIPQHF.

The chain carries TRBV28 and TRBJ1-2; 7 bases align to TRBD1. The CDR3 contains 14 residues. Trimming took 4 bases from V and 2 from J; bases not matched to a gene: 4. Germline CDR1 and CDR2: MDHEN and SYDVKM. The CDR3 bases are TGTGCCAGCAGTTCGGGACAGCCGAACTATGGCTACACCTTC. Protein sequence: CASSSGQPNYGYTF.

The chain joins TRBV28 to TRBJ1-5, with TRBD1 as a possible D gene (6 bases). V gave up 6 bases and J gave up 3 bases, with 12 bases separating them. The CDR3 spans 14 residues. The V gene's germline CDR1 is MDHEN and CDR2 SYDVKM. CDR3 amino acids: CASRAGTNNQPQHF. In DNA, the CDR3 is TGTGCCAGCAGAGCCGGGACAAACAATCAGCCCCAGCATTTT. Drawing the rest from reference TRBV28 and TRBJ1-5, the complete variable domain is DVKVTQSSRYLVKRTGEKVFLECVQDMDHENMFWYRQDPGLGLRLIYFSYDVKMKEKGDIPEGYSVSREKKERFSLILESASTNQTSMYLCASRAGTNNQPQHFGDGTRLSIL.

The chain employs TRBV5-1 and TRBJ2-2; 9 nucleotides align to TRBD1. The trim removed 4 bases at V and 7 bases at J, leaving 8 bases unmatched. In germline, CDR1 is SGHRS, CDR2 YFSETQ. The CDR3 sequence is 15 residues long. The CDR3 reads CASSNGQGKGGELFF. The CDR3 nucleotides read TGCGCCAGCAGCAATGGACAGGGGAAAGGCGGGGAGCTGTTTTTT.

The gene calls are TRBV6-5 and TRBJ2-6; D is unclear. Trimming took off 8 bases at V and 2 bases at J, with 7 bases between the two ends. Germline V CDR1 and CDR2: MNHEY, SVGAGI. CDR3 size: 13 residues. In nucleotides, the CDR3 is TGTGCCAGCCGGAGTGCTGGGGCCAACGTCCTGACTTTC. It specifies CASRSAGANVLTF.

The chain carries TRBV11-3 and TRBJ2-1; D unclear. The V gene lost 5 bases and the J gene lost 11 bases, with 10 bases spanning the gap. Germline V gene data show CDR1 as SGHNT and CDR2 as YENEEA. The CDR3 is made up of 11 amino acids. This chain's CDR3 is CASSRGNQQFF. The CDR3 nucleotides are TGTGCCAGCAGCCGCGGTAATCAGCAGTTCTTC.

The chain is built from TRBV10-2 and TRBJ1-1, with 8 bases aligning to TRBD1. Germline V gives CDR1 WSHSY, CDR2 SAAADI. The CDR3 is made up of 14 amino acids. The trim removed 5 bases at V and 6 bases at J, leaving 8 bases unmatched. CDR3 in amino acids: CASSTSGGRSEAFF. Written as DNA, the CDR3 is TGCGCCAGCAGTACGTCAGGGGGCAGGTCTGAAGCTTTCTTT.

This clone has a count of ten or more. The chain links TRBV5-1 to TRBJ2-1; 11 nucleotides line up with TRBD2. Germline V gene sequence: CDR1 SGHRS, CDR2 YFSETQ. The CDR3 consists of 16 residues. Germline trimming cut 4 bases from V and 2 bases from J; bases unmatched to any gene: 5. The CDR3: CASSPSGGSPYNEQFF. DNA for the CDR3: TGCGCCAGCAGCCCTAGCGGGGGGTCCCCCTACAATGAGCAGTTCTTC. The full variable domain, with the rest looked up from reference TRBV5-1 and TRBJ2-1, is KAGVTQTPRYLIKTRGQQVTLSCSPISGHRSVSWYQQTPGQGLQFLFEYFSETQRNKGNFPGRFSGRQFSNSRSEMNVSTLELGDSALYLCASSPSGGSPYNEQFFGPGTRLTVL.

The chain links TRBV7-2 to TRBJ2-3, with 9 bases matching TRBD1. The junction had 4 bases not matched to a gene; V was cut back by 1 base and J by 2 bases. The CDR3 totals 16 residues. Looked up from germline, CDR1 is SGHTA and CDR2 is FQGNSA. The CDR3 nucleotides read TGTGCCAGCAGCTTAGGAGGGACAGGGATCACAGATACGCAGTATTTT. Encoded protein: CASSLGGTGITDTQYF.

The chain joins TRBV7-8 to TRBJ2-7, with TRBD2 as a possible D gene (6 bases). The V gene lost 5 bases and the J gene lost 2 bases, with 19 bases spanning the gap. The germline V gene has CDR1 SGHVS and CDR2 FQNEAQ. This CDR3 comprises 16 residues. CDR3 loop: CASSVERSGGPYEQYF. The CDR3 DNA sequence: TGTGCCAGCAGCGTCGAACGTTCCGGGGGACCCTACGAGCAGTACTTC.

The chain combines TRBV12-3 or TRBV12-4 with TRBJ1-1; tentative D call: TRBD1 (5 bases). CDR3 length: 11 residues. With 1 base removed from V and 10 bases from J, the gap between germline ends came to 7 bases. The CDR3 loop reads CASSLGRGAFF. CDR3 nucleotide sequence: TGTGCCAGCAGTTTAGGGAGGGGAGCTTTCTTT.

The J gene is TRBJ2-7, the V gene TRBV4-1; maybe TRBD2 (6 bases). Trimming left V 1 base short and J 2 bases short, with 18 bases between. CDR1 and CDR2 (germline): MGHRA, YSYEKL. This CDR3 contains 17 residues. The CDR3 loop reads CASSQVFSGGVPYEQYF. The CDR3 DNA reads as TGCGCCAGCAGCCAAGTCTTCAGCGGCGGGGTCCCCTACGAGCAGTACTTC.